This T cell receptor beta chain appears in the sequencing data of a study of blood T cell repertoires in COVID-19. Study context: Italy, Spain and the United States were the sources of the convalescent and acute COVID-19 samples. Sources were T cells, B-cell-depleted T cells, or PBMCs; the material itself was cDNA or gDNA.

Germline V gene data show CDR1 as LGHNA and CDR2 as YSLEER. Trimming stripped 1 base from V and 4 bases from J, with 11 bases between. The CDR3 runs to 14 residues. In the original workflow: From reference gene primer amplification, estimates of nucleated cell counts were derived. The repertoire was sequenced with immunoSEQ multiplex PCR; TCRdb's copy has only in-frame clones and lacks some. V and J calls and clone size are given by that table; D and trimming were obtained from the DNA. This sample has roughly 160,000 clones, with 88% found just once. The J gene is TRBJ2-7, the V gene TRBV4-3, with D tentatively TRBD2 (5 bases). Sequenced material: peripheral blood. This clonotype originated in a middle-aged man who had recovered from COVID-19. CDR3 residues: CASSQGLAGYEQYF. Written as DNA, the CDR3 is TGCGCCAGCAGCCAAGGGCTAGCCGGGTACGAGCAGTACTTC.